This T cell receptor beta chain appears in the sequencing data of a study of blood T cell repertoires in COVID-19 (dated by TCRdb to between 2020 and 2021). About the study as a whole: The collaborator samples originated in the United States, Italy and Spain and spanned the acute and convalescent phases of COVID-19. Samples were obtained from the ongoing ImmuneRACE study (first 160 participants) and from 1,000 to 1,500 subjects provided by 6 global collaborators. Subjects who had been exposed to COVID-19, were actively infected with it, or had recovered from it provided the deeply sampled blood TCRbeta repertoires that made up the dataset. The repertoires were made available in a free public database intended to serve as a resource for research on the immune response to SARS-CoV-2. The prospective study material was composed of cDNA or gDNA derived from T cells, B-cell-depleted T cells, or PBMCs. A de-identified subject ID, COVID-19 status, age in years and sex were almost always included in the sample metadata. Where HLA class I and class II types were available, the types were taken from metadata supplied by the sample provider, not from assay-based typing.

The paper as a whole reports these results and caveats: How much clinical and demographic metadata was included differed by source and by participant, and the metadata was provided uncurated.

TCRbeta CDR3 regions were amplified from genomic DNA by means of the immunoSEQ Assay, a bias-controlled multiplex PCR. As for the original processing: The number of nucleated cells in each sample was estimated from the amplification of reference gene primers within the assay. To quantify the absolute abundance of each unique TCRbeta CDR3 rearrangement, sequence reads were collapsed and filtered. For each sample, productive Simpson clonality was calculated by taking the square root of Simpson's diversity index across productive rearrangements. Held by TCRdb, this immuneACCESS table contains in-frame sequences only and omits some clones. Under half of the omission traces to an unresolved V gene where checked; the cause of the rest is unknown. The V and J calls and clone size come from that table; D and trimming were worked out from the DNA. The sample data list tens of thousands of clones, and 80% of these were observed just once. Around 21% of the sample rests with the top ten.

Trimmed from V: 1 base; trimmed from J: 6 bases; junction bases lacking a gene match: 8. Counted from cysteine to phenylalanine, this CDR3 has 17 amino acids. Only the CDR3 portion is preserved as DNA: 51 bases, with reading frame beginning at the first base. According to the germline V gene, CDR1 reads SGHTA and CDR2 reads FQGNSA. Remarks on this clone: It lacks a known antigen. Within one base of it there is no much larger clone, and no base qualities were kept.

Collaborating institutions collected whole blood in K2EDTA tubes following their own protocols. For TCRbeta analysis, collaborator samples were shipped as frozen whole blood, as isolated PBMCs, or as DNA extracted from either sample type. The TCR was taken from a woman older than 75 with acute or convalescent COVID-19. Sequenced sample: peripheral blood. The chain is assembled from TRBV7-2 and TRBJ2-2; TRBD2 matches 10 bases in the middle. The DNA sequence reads TGTGCCAGCAGCTTAGTGCCTATGAGCGGGAGGGCCGGGGAGCTGTTTTTT. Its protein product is CASSLVPMSGRAGELFF.